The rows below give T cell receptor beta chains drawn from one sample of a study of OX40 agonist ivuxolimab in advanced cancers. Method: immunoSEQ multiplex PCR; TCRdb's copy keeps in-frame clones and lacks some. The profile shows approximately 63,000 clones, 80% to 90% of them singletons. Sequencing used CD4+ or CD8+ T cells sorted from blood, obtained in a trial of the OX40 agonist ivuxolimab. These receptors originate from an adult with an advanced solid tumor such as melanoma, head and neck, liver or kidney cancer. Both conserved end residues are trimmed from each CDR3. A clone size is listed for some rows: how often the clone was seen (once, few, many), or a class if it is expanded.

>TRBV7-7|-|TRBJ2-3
ASSLNGGTDTQY
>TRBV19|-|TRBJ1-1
ASSDSEAF
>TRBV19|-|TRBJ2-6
ASESSGANVLT
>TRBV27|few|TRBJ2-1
ASSFGTDNEQF
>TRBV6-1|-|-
AVGTTHYEQY
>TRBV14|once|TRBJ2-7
ASSQDLTDYEQY
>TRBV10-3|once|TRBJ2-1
AISEKEPPEGNEQF
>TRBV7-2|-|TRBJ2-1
ASSLRFFGTGEEGEQF
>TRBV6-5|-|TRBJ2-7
ASSYSGPIYEQY
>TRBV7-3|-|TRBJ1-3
ASSLDSGNTIY
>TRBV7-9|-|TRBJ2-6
ASSLVVKSSGANVLT
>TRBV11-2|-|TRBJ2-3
ASSLTGSSSDTQY
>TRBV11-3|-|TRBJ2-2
ASSFPGANTGELF
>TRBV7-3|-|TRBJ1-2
ASTSPGRSFDGYT
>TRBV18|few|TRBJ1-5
ASSPRVREQFNQPQH
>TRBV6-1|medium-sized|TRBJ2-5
ASSEGEGGPETQY
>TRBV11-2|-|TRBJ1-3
ASRRVTSGNTIY
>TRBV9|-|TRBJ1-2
ASSVGAGPYGYT
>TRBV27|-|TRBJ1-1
ASSLGQGLNTEAF
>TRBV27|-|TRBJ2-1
ASSPLNNEQF
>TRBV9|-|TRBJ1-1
ASNPTPNTEAF
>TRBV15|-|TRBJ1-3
ATSRDHLSPGNTIY
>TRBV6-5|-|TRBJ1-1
ASSPIDRNTEAF
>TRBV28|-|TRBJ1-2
ASSLTQGQGGGYT
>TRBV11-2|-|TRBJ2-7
ASNSLAGAHEQY
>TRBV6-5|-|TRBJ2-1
ASSPGPTGEQF
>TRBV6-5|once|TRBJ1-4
ASRDRGNNEKLF
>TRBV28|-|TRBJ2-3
ASSFYGTAESTDTQY
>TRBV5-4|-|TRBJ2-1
ASSPNTISSDYNEQF
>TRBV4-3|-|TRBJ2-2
ASSHLSGRSTGELF
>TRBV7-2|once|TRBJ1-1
ASSLTPLWQGNTEAF
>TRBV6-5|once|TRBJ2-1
ATAFGQGDNEQF
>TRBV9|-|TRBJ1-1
ASSALDSFTEAF
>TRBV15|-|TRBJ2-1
ATSVGLAAYNEQF
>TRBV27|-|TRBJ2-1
ASSFGGTYNEQF
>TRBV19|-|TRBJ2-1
ASSIAGRNLNEQF
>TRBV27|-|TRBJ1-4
ASSLAGGVEKLF
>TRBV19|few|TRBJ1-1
ASSSQGETEAF
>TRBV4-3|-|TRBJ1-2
ASSQESPDSHLTYGYT
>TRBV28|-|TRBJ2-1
ASSSGELMVGGRFYNEQF
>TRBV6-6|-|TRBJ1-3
ASSPAPSGNTIY
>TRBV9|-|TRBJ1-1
ASSPFPVNTEAF
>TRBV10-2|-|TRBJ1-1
ASSPRRFDTEAF
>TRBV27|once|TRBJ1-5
ASSLSGFNQPQH
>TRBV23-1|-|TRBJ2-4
ASSHEGLTKNIQY
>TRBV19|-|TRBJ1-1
ASTMGGWNTEAF
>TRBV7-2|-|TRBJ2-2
ASSLLLAGGHTGELF
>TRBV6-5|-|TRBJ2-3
ASSYGRVTDTQY
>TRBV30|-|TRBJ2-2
AWRMLAGGTGELF
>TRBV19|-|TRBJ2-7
ASATRGQGALYEQY
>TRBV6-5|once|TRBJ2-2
ASSAQGTELF
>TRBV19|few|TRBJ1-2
ASSIGGDGYT
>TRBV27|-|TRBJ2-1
ASSSNGGWNEQF